A selection of T cell receptor beta chains follows, all from one sample in a study of regulatory T cells in long-lasting Graves disease. TCRdb reprocessed the multiplex PCR reads via MiXCR and lists one record per CDR3 protein. This repertoire shows 400,000 to 550,000 distinct CDR3 sequences, 14% to 15% found once; its top ten account for roughly a sixth. The same specimen was also included in a second study, on T cells in Graves' hyperthyroidism and ophthalmopathy.

The sequencing here drew on peripheral blood mononuclear cells (PBMCs), taken at new diagnosis, from a patient treated with antithyroid drugs. The receptors were sampled from a young woman with Graves disease. CDR3s include the opening cysteine and the closing phenylalanine or tryptophan. D genes are given only for firm matches. A row's size may be missing; if present it is once, few, many or a size class.

D,V,size,J,DNA,CDR3
-,TRBV11-2,many,TRBJ2-1,TGTGCCAGCAGCTTACAAGCTGGGAATGAGCAGTTCTTC,CASSLQAGNEQFF
-,TRBV15,few,TRBJ2-5,TGTGCCACCAGCAGGGGATATAAAGAGACCCAGTACTTC,CATSRGYKETQYF
-,TRBV7-3,many,TRBJ2-1,TGTGCCAGCAGCTTAATAGCGGACAATGAGCAGTTCTTC,CASSLIADNEQFF
-,TRBV30,-,TRBJ1-6,TGTGCCTGGACAGTGTACCCAAGTAATTCACCCCTCCACTTT,CAWTVYPSNSPLHF
TRBD2,TRBV18,-,TRBJ2-7,TGTGCCAGCTCCCCAAAGACTAGCGCCTCCTACGAGCAGTACTTC,CASSPKTSASYEQYF
TRBD2,TRBV7-2,-,TRBJ2-7,TGTGCCAGCAGCTTCTCCGGACTAGCGGGAGGAGGGGGTGGGGGGCAGTACTTC,CASSFSGLAGGGGGGQYF
-,TRBV4-1,few,TRBJ2-3,TGCGCCAGCAGCCAAGTTTACGGGAGTGACACAGATACGCAGTATTTT,CASSQVYGSDTDTQYF
TRBD1,TRBV3-1,many,TRBJ2-7,TGTGCCAGCAGCCGGGGACAGACTACGCTATCCGAGCAGTACTTC,CASSRGQTTLSEQYF
-,TRBV19,-,TRBJ2-2,TGTGCCAGTAGTACTGGACGGCTGAACACCGGGGAGCTGTTTTTT,CASSTGRLNTGELFF
TRBD1,TRBV7-3,many,TRBJ2-3,TGTGCCAGCAGCTTACAAAATAGGGACAGCCACACAGATACGCAGTATTTT,CASSLQNRDSHTDTQYF
-,TRBV29-1,-,TRBJ1-1,TGCAGCGCCAGTGGACAGACTCTGAACACTGAAGCTTTCTTT,CSASGQTLNTEAFF
TRBD2,TRBV27,few,TRBJ2-2,TGTGCCAGCAGACCAACGTGGGGGGGTACCGGGGAGCTGTTTTTT,CASRPTWGGTGELFF
-,TRBV6-2/TRBV6-3,-,TRBJ1-2,-,CASSYGSEQFFGPGGYYGYTF
-,TRBV10-3,-,TRBJ1-1,TGTGCCATCAGAGCCGACGGGACAACTGAAGCTTTCTTT,CAIRADGTTEAFF
-,TRBV29-1,few,TRBJ2-1,TGCAGCGCTCTAGCGAGGTACAATGAGCAGTTCTTC,CSALARYNEQFF
-,TRBV29-1,-,TRBJ2-1,TGCAGCGTTAGCCAGGGGTTCAATGAGCAGTTCTTC,CSVSQGFNEQFF
-,TRBV2,-,TRBJ1-2,TGTGCCAGCAGTGAGGGGCTTGACCTAGAGGACTATGGCTACACCTTC,CASSEGLDLEDYGYTF
TRBD1,TRBV27,few,TRBJ2-7,TGTGCCAGCGGGGACAGGGGGCCCTACGAGCAGTACTTC,CASGDRGPYEQYF
-,TRBV7-9,many,TRBJ2-3,TGTGCCAGCAGCGCGGTGCAAGATACGCAGTATTTT,CASSAVQDTQYF
TRBD1,TRBV20-1,few,TRBJ2-4,TGCAGTGCTAGAGAGGCGGGCAGGGGGCCGGAGTTGGCCAAAAACATTCAGTACTTC,CSAREAGRGPELAKNIQYF
-,TRBV28,many,TRBJ1-5,TGTGCCACCAAACCAAAGGGGTATCAGCCCCAGCATTTT,CATKPKGYQPQHF
-,TRBV3-1,many,TRBJ2-5,TGTGCCAGCAGCACCGGACAGCAAGAGACCCAGTACTTC,CASSTGQQETQYF
TRBD2,TRBV7-3,many,TRBJ2-3,TGTGCCAGCAGCTTAACCTCCCGGACTAGCGGCACAGATACGCAGTATTTT,CASSLTSRTSGTDTQYF
-,TRBV5-1,many,TRBJ2-1,TGCGCCAGTCAGGACCCCGAGTCCTACAATGAGCAGTTCTTC,CASQDPESYNEQFF
TRBD1,TRBV24-1,few,TRBJ1-1,TGTGCCACCAGTGATGGACCGGGACAGCATCCGTCAGGCACCGTTAACACTGAAGTTTTCTTT,CATSDGPGQHPSGTVNTEVFF
-,TRBV18,-,TRBJ1-1,TGTGCCAGCCCGGAAGCAGGAGGGGCTGAAGCTTTCTTT,CASPEAGGAEAFF
TRBD2,TRBV29-1,-,TRBJ2-7,TGCAGCGCAAGACTAGCGGCTCACTACGAGCAGTACTTC,CSARLAAHYEQYF
-,TRBV5-1,-,TRBJ2-3,TGCGCCAGCGGCGACTCTCTCACAGATACGCAGTATTTT,CASGDSLTDTQYF
TRBD2,TRBV18,many,TRBJ2-7,TGTGCCAGCTCAGACGGGACTAGCGGGTACTACGAGCAGTACTTC,CASSDGTSGYYEQYF
TRBD2,TRBV6-5,many,TRBJ2-7,TGTGCCAGCAGTTACTGGTTTGGACTAGCGGGCCCCCCCTACGAGCAGTACTTC,CASSYWFGLAGPPYEQYF
-,TRBV2,many,TRBJ1-1,TGTGCCAGCAGGCTAGGGGGGGGGGCTGAAGCTTTCTTT,CASRLGGGAEAFF
TRBD2,TRBV25-1,-,TRBJ2-1,TGTGCCAGCAGTGATAGCGGGAGGGCCGCTGGTGAGCAGTTCTTC,CASSDSGRAAGEQFF
-,TRBV20-1,many,TRBJ2-1,TGCAGTGCTAGCCCTCGGGGGCTAGCCGAGCAGTTCTTC,CSASPRGLAEQFF
TRBD1,TRBV6-1,many,TRBJ1-5,TGTGCCAGCAGAGGGACAGCCCAGTTTGGGCCCCAGCATTTT,CASRGTAQFGPQHF
TRBD1,TRBV29-1,few,TRBJ2-5,TGCAGCGTCTCCCACAGGGGGCTCCAAGAGACCCAGTACTTC,CSVSHRGLQETQYF
-,TRBV24-1,-,TRBJ2-1,TGTGCCACCAGTGACCGCCTAAAGGGGTGGGAGAATAACAATGAGCAGTTCTTC,CATSDRLKGWENNNEQFF
TRBD2,TRBV7-3,many,TRBJ2-1,TGTGCCAGCAGCCCGGGACTAGTACCCTACAATGAGCAGTTCTTC,CASSPGLVPYNEQFF
TRBD2,TRBV11-2,many,TRBJ2-3,TGTGCCAGCAGCTTAGGACCCCGCCGGAGCGGGGTGACAGATACGCAGTATTTT,CASSLGPRRSGVTDTQYF
TRBD1,TRBV28,many,TRBJ2-1,TGTGCCAGCAGCCCACGGGACAGGGTGAGATACAATGAGCAGTTCTTC,CASSPRDRVRYNEQFF
-,TRBV7-2,few,TRBJ1-2,TGTGCCAGCAGCCTTAGACAGATCGCTAACTATGGCTACACCTTC,CASSLRQIANYGYTF
-,TRBV2,many,TRBJ1-1,TGTGCCAGCAGTCGTGGCGGCACTGAAGCTTTCTTT,CASSRGGTEAFF
TRBD1,TRBV2,many,TRBJ2-5,TGTGCCAGCAGAAATACAGGGGGAGAGACCCAGTACTTC,CASRNTGGETQYF
TRBD2,TRBV5-6,-,TRBJ2-1,TGTGCCAGCAGCTTGGTGGGGACTAGCGGTCGTTACAATGAGCAGTTCTTC,CASSLVGTSGRYNEQFF
TRBD2,TRBV5-1,many,TRBJ2-7,TGTGCCAGCAGCTTGGCCTCTAGCGGGAACTACGAGCAGTACTTC,CASSLASSGNYEQYF
TRBD1,TRBV29-1,many,TRBJ2-5,TGCAGCGTTGGGATGGGACAGGGAGAGACCCAGTACTTC,CSVGMGQGETQYF
TRBD2,TRBV12-5,many,TRBJ2-1,TGTGCTAGTGGTTTGATTCTGGGACTAGCGGGCGACAATGAGCAGTTCTTC,CASGLILGLAGDNEQFF
-,TRBV29-1,few,TRBJ1-2,TGCAGCGTTAACACCTTGCCCCGCACTGGCTACACCTTC,CSVNTLPRTGYTF
TRBD2,TRBV11-2,-,TRBJ2-1,TGTGCCAGCAGCACAACTAGCGGGATCTTGGTGGGCAATGAGCAGTTCTTC,CASSTTSGILVGNEQFF
TRBD1,TRBV4-1,-,TRBJ2-7,TGCGCCAGCAGCACCACCGGGACAGTCGGCTACGAGCAGTACTTC,CASSTTGTVGYEQYF
TRBD1,TRBV12-5,-,TRBJ1-4,TGTGCTAGTGGTTTGGGGACCTCGACAGGGGACAATGAAAAACTGTTTTTT,CASGLGTSTGDNEKLFF
TRBD2,TRBV7-9,few,TRBJ2-3,TGTGCCAGCAGCTTAGGGACTAGCGGACGGAGGTTGGGCACAGATACGCAGTATTTT,CASSLGTSGRRLGTDTQYF
-,TRBV4-1,-,TRBJ1-1,TGCGCCAGCAGCCGCGTCCCGGGGGCTGAGAACACTGAAGCTTTCTTT,CASSRVPGAENTEAFF
-,TRBV27,many,TRBJ2-5,TGTGCCAGCGATTTCAGTGACGACCGGGAGACCCAGTACTTC,CASDFSDDRETQYF
-,TRBV7-2,-,TRBJ2-7,TGTGCCAGCAGCTTTCCCGCGACAGGTGCTTCCTACGAGCAGTACTTC,CASSFPATGASYEQYF